The T cell receptor beta chain under discussion was sequenced for a study of T cell responses to AZD1222 COVID-19 vaccine (dated by TCRdb to the early 2020s). Regarding the study in general: AZD1222 recipients whose second dose came at about 4 weeks and those whose second dose came at about 12 weeks were combined into one group, since spike-specific TCR depth and breadth did not differ between the two schedules. A total of about 230 trial participants underwent TCR sequencing, of whom about 200 received two doses of AZD1222 and some 26 received two doses of the MenACWY control vaccine. Enrollment into the trials was organized by age into subgroups of 18-55, 56-69 and 70-plus years, and those subgroups contained around 150, 28 and 57 TCR-sequenced participants, respectively. Summary of the overall study and its limitations: The 56-69-year group was small, and its depth increase did not reach significance, likely because of low power. Participants were mostly white British and included more females than males, and it was suggested by the authors that clonal diversity may have been underestimated. The vaccine-associated CD4 TCRs covered the entire spike protein, and the dominant responses fell in regions 160-218 and 743-854. Because no day 14 peak-response samples were available, repertoires were characterized only after the peak T cell response. After two AZD1222 doses, spike-specific TCR breadth and depth were significantly higher than at day 0 and than in MenACWY recipients. Epitopes outside the regions mutated in the B.1.351 and B.1.1.7 variants were reportedly recognized by nearly half of the unique spike-specific TCRs. Conclusions about previously exposed vaccinees were limited because only six AZD1222 recipients were SARS-CoV-2 seropositive at baseline.

The CDR3 regions of human TCRbeta chains were analyzed by immunosequencing. On the study's bioinformatics: TCRs in the repertoires were matched against a reference library of SARS-CoV-2-specific TCRs that had been generated with the MIRA antigen-specificity platform. Breadth was defined as the fraction of unique TCRs that were SARS-CoV-2-associated, and depth was defined as the fraction of total T cells that were SARS-CoV-2-associated. Using the MIRA data, each spike-specific TCR was assigned both to the spike region to which the TCR was reactive and to a CD4 or CD8 class. Log10-transformed breadth and depth values were compared by one-way ANOVA with Sidak's multiple comparisons tests. Drawn from immuneACCESS, this table holds only the in-frame rearrangements with V and J called that TCRdb kept. Clones are partly lost; checked studies trace under half to an unresolved V gene and leave the rest unexplained. The DNA gave D and trimming, while V, J and clone size come from that table. The sample records some 120,000 clones, more than 85% of which are singletons. The top ten clones comprise over 3.5% of the sample.

Read against the paper, the sample's time point label means: baseline before first vaccination. Samples from vaccinated people were obtained from the UK trials COV001 and COV002, which included a single-blind randomized controlled phase 2/3 trial of AZD1222 (ChAdOx1 nCoV-19) in healthy adults. Trial participant PBMC samples were collected at day 0 and day 28 after the second dose for TCRbeta chain sequencing. The cysteine opens and the phenylalanine closes a CDR3 of 13 amino acids. Of the read, only the CDR3 DNA is kept; its 39 bases are in frame from base 1. Deletion took 4 bases off V and 2 bases off J, with a span of 7 bases between the germline ends. Reading the germline V gene (reference sequence) gives CDR1 WNHNN and CDR2 SYGVQD. A remark on this clone: This clone's antigen is unknown. No quality values exist for individual bases; no much larger clone is one base distant.

Here the chain combines TRBV10-1 and TRBJ2-3, with the D call perhaps TRBD1 or TRBD2, as 5 bases match in each case. The sequence was obtained from an adult in good health. The source material was peripheral blood, sampled on day 0 of AZD1222 vaccination. The CDR3 protein is CASSGDLTDTQYF. The DNA sequence is given as TGCGCCAGCAGTGGGGACCTCACAGATACGCAGTATTTT.